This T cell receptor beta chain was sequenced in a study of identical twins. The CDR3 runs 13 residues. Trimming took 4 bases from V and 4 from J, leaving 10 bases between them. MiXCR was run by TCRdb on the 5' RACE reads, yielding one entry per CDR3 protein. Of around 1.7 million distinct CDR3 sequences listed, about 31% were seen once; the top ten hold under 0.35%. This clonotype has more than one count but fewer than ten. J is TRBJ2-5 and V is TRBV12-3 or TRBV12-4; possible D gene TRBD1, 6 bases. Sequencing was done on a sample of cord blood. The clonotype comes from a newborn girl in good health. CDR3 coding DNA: TGTGCCAGCAGTTCCCTAGGGGGAGAGACCCAGTACTTC. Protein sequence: CASSSLGGETQYF.